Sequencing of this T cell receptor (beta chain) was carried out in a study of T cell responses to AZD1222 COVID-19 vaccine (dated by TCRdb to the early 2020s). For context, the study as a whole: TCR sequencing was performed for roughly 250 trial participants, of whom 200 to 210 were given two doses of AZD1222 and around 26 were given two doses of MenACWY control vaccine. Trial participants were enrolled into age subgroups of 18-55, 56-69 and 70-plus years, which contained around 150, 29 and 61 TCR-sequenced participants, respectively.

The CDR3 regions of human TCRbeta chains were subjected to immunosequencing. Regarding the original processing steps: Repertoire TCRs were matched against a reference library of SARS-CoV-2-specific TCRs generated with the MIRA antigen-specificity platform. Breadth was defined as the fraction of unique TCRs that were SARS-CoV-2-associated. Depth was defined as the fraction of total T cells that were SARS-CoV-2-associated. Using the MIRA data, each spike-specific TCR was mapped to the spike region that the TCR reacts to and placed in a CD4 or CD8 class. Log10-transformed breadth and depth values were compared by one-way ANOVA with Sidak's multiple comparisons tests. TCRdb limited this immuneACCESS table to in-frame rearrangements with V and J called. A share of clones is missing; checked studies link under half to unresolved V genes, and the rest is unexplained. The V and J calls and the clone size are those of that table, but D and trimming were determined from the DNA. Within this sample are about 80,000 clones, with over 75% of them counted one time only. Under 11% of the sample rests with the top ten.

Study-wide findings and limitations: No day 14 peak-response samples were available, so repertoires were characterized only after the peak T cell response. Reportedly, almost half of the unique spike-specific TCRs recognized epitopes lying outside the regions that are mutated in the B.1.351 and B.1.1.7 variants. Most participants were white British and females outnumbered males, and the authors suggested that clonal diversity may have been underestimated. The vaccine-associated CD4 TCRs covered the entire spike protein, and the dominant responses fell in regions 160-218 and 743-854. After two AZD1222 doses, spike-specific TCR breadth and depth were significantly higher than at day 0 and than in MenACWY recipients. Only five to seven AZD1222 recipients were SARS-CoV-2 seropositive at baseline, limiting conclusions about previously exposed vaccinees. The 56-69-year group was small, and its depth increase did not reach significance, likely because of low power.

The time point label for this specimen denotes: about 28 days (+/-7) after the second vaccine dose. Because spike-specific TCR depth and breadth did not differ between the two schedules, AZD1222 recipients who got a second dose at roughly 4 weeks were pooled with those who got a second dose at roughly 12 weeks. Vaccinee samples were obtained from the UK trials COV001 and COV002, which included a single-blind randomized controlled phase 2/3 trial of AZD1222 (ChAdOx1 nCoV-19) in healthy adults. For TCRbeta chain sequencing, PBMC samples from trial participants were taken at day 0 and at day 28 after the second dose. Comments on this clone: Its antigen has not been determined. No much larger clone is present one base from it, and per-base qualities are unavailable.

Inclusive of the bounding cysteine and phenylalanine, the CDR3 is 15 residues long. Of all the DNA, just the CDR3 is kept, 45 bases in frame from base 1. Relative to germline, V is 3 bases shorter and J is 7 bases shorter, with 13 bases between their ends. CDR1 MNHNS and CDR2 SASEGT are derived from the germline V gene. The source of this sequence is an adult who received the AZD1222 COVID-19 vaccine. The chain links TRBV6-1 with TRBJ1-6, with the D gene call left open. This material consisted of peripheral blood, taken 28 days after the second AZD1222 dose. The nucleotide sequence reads TGTGCCAGCAGTGACAATTGGGAGGGAAATTCACCCCTCCACTTT. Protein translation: CASSDNWEGNSPLHF.